These T cell receptor beta chains were read from a single sample in a study of T-cell memory formation after mild COVID-19. TCRdb ran MiXCR on the 5' RACE reads and lists one entry per CDR3 protein. The table has hundreds of thousands of distinct CDR3 sequences, 20% to 25% seen once. Sequencing was carried out using PBMCs or a T cell subset sorted from them (not recorded which). These receptors were obtained from an adult woman who had mild COVID-19 (a few samples of this study predate the infection). Cell type and time point are not known. The CDR3 runs from the conserved cysteine through the conserved F or W. Each record gives: V gene, J gene, D gene, clone size, CDR3 DNA, CDR3 protein. A D gene is named only where the DNA matches it firmly. Size values are once, few and many counts, or a class for expanded clones, and some rows have none.

V gene: TRBV7-8
J gene: TRBJ1-1
D gene: TRBD1
clone size: NA
CDR3 DNA: TGTGCCAGCAGCCAAAGGGGACAGCTGAACACTGAAGCTTTCTTT
CDR3 protein: CASSQRGQLNTEAFF

V gene: TRBV6-2/TRBV6-3
J gene: TRBJ2-1
D gene: NA
clone size: once
CDR3 DNA: TGTGCCAGCACGAATCGAGGGTTCAATGAGCAGTTCTTC
CDR3 protein: CASTNRGFNEQFF

V gene: TRBV9
J gene: TRBJ2-3
D gene: NA
clone size: NA
CDR3 DNA: TGTGCCAGCAGCGTAGGCGGGGCAGGCACAGATACGCAGTATTTT
CDR3 protein: CASSVGGAGTDTQYF

V gene: TRBV4-2
J gene: TRBJ1-1
D gene: TRBD1
clone size: many
CDR3 DNA: TGTGCCAGCAGCCAAGTTACAGGGGCTGGAGTGAACACTGAAGCTTTCTTT
CDR3 protein: CASSQVTGAGVNTEAFF

V gene: TRBV20-1
J gene: TRBJ2-2
D gene: NA
clone size: few
CDR3 DNA: TGCAGTGCTAGACCTAGATCGGACTTACGCACCGGGGAGCTGTTTTTT
CDR3 protein: CSARPRSDLRTGELFF

V gene: TRBV11-3
J gene: TRBJ2-3
D gene: TRBD2
clone size: NA
CDR3 DNA: TGTGCCAGCAGCTTGTTTGGACTAGCAACAGATACGCAGTATTTT
CDR3 protein: CASSLFGLATDTQYF

V gene: TRBV7-9
J gene: TRBJ1-1
D gene: NA
clone size: NA
CDR3 DNA: TGTGCCAGCAGCTTACTTCACTATCGGACGAAGATGAACACTGAAGCTTTCTTT
CDR3 protein: CASSLLHYRTKMNTEAFF

V gene: TRBV9
J gene: TRBJ1-4
D gene: NA
clone size: few
CDR3 DNA: TGTGCCAGCAGCCTAGGGCCAGGGCCCCCAACTAATGAAAAACTGTTTTTT
CDR3 protein: CASSLGPGPPTNEKLFF

V gene: TRBV20-1
J gene: TRBJ2-1
D gene: TRBD2
clone size: few
CDR3 DNA: TGCAGTGCTAGGTCTAGCGGGAAGTTTGAGCAGTTCTTC
CDR3 protein: CSARSSGKFEQFF

V gene: TRBV5-4
J gene: TRBJ1-1
D gene: NA
clone size: NA
CDR3 DNA: TGTGCCAGCAGCTTGGGACGATGGACCCAAGCGGGGACTGAAGCTTTCTTT
CDR3 protein: CASSLGRWTQAGTEAFF

V gene: TRBV5-1
J gene: TRBJ1-1
D gene: NA
clone size: few
CDR3 DNA: TGCGCCAGCAGCCAGGGGTACACTGAAGCTTTCTTT
CDR3 protein: CASSQGYTEAFF

V gene: TRBV7-3
J gene: TRBJ2-5
D gene: TRBD2
clone size: NA
CDR3 DNA: TGTGCCAGCGGGAGGACTAGCGGAGTTCAAGAGACCCAGTACTTC
CDR3 protein: CASGRTSGVQETQYF

V gene: TRBV5-1
J gene: TRBJ2-5
D gene: TRBD1
clone size: many
CDR3 DNA: TGCGCCAGCAGCTTGCGGGGACAGGCCTTCGGTGAGACCCAGTACTTC
CDR3 protein: CASSLRGQAFGETQYF

V gene: TRBV3-1
J gene: TRBJ2-3
D gene: NA
clone size: few
CDR3 DNA: TGTGCCAGCAGCAGCAGGTGGAGGGGGCCGACAGATACGCAGTATTTT
CDR3 protein: CASSSRWRGPTDTQYF

V gene: TRBV4-2
J gene: TRBJ2-5
D gene: NA
clone size: few
CDR3 DNA: TGTGCCAGCAGCCAAGGTACAGGGACGGAGACCCAGTACTTC
CDR3 protein: CASSQGTGTETQYF

V gene: TRBV12-3/TRBV12-4
J gene: TRBJ1-1
D gene: NA
clone size: few
CDR3 DNA: TGTGCCAGCAGTTTACCCGCGAAGGCTGAAGCTTTCTTT
CDR3 protein: CASSLPAKAEAFF

V gene: TRBV7-9
J gene: TRBJ1-1
D gene: NA
clone size: NA
CDR3 DNA: TGTGCCAGCAGCGCCACGTGGGACACTGAAGCTTTCTTT
CDR3 protein: CASSATWDTEAFF

V gene: TRBV18
J gene: TRBJ2-6
D gene: NA
clone size: NA
CDR3 DNA: TGTGCCAGCTCACGGACTGGGGCCAACGTCCTGACTTTC
CDR3 protein: CASSRTGANVLTF

V gene: TRBV6-6
J gene: TRBJ2-1
D gene: TRBD1
clone size: few
CDR3 DNA: TGTGCCAGCAGTGGACAGGCGTCCTACAATGAGCAGTTCTTC
CDR3 protein: CASSGQASYNEQFF

V gene: TRBV12-3/TRBV12-4
J gene: TRBJ1-1
D gene: NA
clone size: NA
CDR3 DNA: TGTGCCAGCAGTTTGGGTCCAATAGAAGCTTTCTTT
CDR3 protein: CASSLGPIEAFF

V gene: TRBV5-4
J gene: TRBJ2-2
D gene: NA
clone size: few
CDR3 DNA: TGTGCCAGCTCGTCGGACCGAGGGGGCACCGGGGAGCTGTTTTTT
CDR3 protein: CASSSDRGGTGELFF

V gene: TRBV3-1
J gene: TRBJ1-1
D gene: NA
clone size: many
CDR3 DNA: TGTGCCAGCAGCCCAGGACATCTCACTGAAGCTTTCTTT
CDR3 protein: CASSPGHLTEAFF